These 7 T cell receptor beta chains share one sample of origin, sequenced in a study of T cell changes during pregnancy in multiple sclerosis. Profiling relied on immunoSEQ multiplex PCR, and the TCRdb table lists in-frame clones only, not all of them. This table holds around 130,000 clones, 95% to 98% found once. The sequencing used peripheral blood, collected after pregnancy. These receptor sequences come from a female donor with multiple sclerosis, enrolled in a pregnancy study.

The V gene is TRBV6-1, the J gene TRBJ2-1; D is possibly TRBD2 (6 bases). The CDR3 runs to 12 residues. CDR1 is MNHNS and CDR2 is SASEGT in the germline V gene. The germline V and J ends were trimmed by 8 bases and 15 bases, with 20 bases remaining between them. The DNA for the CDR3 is TGTGCCAGCCCGGGACCCTCCCCCGGGGGGTTCTTC. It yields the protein CASPGPSPGGFF.

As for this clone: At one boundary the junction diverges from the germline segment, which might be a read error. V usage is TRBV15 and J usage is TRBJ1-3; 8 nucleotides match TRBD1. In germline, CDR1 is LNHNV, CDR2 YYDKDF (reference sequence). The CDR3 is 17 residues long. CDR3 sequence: CATSGDPGTGSGNTIYF. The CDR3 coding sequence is TGTGCCACCAGCGGAGACCCCGGGACAGGCTCTGGAAACACCATATATTTT.

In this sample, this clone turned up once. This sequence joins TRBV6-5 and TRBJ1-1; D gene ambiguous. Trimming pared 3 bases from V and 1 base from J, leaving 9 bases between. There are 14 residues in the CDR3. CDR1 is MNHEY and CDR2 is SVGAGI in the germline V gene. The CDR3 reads CASSYQDPNTEAFF. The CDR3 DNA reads TGTGCCAGCAGTTATCAGGATCCGAACACTGAAGCTTTCTTT.

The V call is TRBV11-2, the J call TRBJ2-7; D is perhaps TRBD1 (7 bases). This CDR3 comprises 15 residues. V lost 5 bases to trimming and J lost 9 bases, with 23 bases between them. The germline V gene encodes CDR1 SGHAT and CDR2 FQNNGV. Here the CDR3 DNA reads TGTGCCAGCAGCCTGGAGGGGGCGCCGGCAATGGGGCAGTACTTC. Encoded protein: CASSLEGAPAMGQYF.

The CDR3: CASSAATGGYEQYF. CDR3 nucleotide sequence: TGTGCCAGCAGCGCCGCGACAGGGGGCTACGAGCAGTACTTC. The V and J genes are TRBV9 and TRBJ2-7; the match to TRBD1 covers 9 bases. With V trimmed by 3 bases and J by 3 bases, 4 bases remained unmatched. The CDR3 loop spans 14 amino acids. Germline loops: CDR1 SGDLS, CDR2 YYNGEE.

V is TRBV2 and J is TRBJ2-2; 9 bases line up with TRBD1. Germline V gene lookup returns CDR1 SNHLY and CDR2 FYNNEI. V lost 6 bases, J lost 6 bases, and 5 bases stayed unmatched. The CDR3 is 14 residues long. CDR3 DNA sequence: TGTGCCAGCAGGAGGGACAGGGAACCCGGGGAGCTGTTTTTT. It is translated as CASRRDREPGELFF.

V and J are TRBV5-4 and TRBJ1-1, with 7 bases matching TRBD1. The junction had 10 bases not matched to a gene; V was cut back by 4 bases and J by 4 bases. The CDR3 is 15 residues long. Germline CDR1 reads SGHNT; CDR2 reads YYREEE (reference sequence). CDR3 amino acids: CASSGVQGPPTEAFF. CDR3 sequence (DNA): TGTGCCAGCAGCGGGGTACAGGGGCCGCCCACTGAAGCTTTCTTT.